This T cell receptor (beta chain) was documented in a study of tumor-infiltrating lymphocytes in localized non-small cell lung cancer. Concerning this clone itself: Its cognate antigen is unknown.

The ends were cut back, 6 bases at V and 2 bases at J, with 13 bases in the middle. Looked up from germline, CDR1 is SNHLY and CDR2 is FYNNEI. This CDR3 has 14 amino acids. Profiled with immunoSEQ multiplex PCR; TCRdb holds only in-frame clones, not every one. The sample holds about 10,000 clones, 86% seen once. Findings and limits, study-wide: Different pieces of the same tissue went to different assays, confounding technical variation with intratumor heterogeneity. Available tissue quantity limited TCR sequencing to a patient subset.

The sequenced sample consisted of uninvolved lung tissue not adjacent to the tumor. This receptor was obtained from a human donor with non-small cell lung cancer. The chain joins TRBV2 to TRBJ1-2, with TRBD1 as a possible D gene (5 bases). Here the CDR3 reads CASSRQGFNYGYTF. The CDR3 nucleotides are TGTGCCAGCAGCCGGCAGGGATTCAACTATGGCTACACCTTC.